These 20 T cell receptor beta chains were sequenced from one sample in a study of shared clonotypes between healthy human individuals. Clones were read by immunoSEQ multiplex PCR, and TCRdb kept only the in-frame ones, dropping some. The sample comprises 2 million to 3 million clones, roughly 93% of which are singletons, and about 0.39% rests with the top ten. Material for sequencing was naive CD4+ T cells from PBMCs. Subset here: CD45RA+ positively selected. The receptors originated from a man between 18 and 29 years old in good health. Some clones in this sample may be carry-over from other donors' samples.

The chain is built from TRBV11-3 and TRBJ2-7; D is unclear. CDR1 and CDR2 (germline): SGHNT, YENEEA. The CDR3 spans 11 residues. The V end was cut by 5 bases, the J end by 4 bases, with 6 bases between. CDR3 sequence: CASSDGYEQYF. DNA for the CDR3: TGTGCCAGCAGCGACGGTTACGAGCAGTACTTC.

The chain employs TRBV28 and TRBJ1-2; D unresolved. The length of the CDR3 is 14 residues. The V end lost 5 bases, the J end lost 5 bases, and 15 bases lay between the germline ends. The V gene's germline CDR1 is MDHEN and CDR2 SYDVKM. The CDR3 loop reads CASSTPPRQYGYTF. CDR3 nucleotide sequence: TGTGCCAGCAGTACCCCACCTCGTCAATATGGCTACACCTTC.

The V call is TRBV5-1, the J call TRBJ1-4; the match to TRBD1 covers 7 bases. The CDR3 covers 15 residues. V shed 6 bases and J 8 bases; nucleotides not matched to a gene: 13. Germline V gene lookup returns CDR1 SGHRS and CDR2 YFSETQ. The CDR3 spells CASTLWGQGDEKLFF. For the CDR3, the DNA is TGCGCCAGCACCCTCTGGGGGCAGGGGGACGAAAAACTGTTTTTT.

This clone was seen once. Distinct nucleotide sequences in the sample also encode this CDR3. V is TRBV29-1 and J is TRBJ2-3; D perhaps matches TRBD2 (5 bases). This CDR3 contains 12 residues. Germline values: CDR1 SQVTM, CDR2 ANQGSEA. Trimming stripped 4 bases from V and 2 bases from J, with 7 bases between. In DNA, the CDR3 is TGCAGCGTTGGACTATTCACAGATACGCAGTATTTT. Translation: CSVGLFTDTQYF.

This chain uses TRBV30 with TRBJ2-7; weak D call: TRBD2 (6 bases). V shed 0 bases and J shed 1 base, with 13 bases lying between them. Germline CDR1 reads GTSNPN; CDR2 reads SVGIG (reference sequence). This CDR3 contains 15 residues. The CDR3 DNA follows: TGTGCCTGGAGTGTTCCGGGACTTGGGTCCTACGAGCAGTACTTC. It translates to CAWSVPGLGSYEQYF.

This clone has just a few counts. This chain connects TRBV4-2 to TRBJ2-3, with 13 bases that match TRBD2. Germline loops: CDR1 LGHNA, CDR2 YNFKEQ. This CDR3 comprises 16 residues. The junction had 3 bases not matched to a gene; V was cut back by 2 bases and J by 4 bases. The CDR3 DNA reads TGTGCCAGCAGCCAATCCGGGACTAGCGGGGCAGATACGCAGTATTTT. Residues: CASSQSGTSGADTQYF.

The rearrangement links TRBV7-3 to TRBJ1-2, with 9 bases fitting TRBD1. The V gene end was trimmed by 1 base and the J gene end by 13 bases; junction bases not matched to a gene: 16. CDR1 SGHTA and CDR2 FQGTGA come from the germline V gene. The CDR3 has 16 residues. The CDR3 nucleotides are TGTGCCAGCAGCTTAAGGCCCATTCGGGACAGGGAAGTGGCCACCTTC. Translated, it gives CASSLRPIRDREVATF.

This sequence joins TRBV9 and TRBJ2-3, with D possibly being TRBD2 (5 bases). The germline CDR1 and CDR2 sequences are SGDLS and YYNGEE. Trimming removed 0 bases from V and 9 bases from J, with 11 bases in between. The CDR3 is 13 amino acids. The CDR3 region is CASSVVEGATQYF. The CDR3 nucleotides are TGTGCCAGCAGCGTAGTTGAGGGAGCAACGCAGTATTTT.

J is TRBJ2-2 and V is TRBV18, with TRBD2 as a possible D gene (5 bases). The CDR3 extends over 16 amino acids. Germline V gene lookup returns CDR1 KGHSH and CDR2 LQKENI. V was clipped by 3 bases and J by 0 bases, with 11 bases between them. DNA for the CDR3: TGTGCCAGCTCACCCCAGCGGAGCCCGAACACCGGGGAGCTGTTTTTT. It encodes CASSPQRSPNTGELFF.

The CDR3 sequence is CASSLQGTLSNSPLHF. The CDR3 DNA reads as TGTGCCAGCAGCTTACAGGGTACCCTATCGAATTCACCCCTCCACTTT. This chain connects TRBV7-2 to TRBJ1-6; D perhaps matches TRBD1 (5 bases). V was pared by 2 bases and J by 7 bases, with 15 bases between. The CDR3 runs to 16 residues. The germline V gene has CDR1 SGHTA and CDR2 FQGNSA. The full variable domain, completed using reference TRBV7-2 and TRBJ1-6, is GAGVSQSPSNKVTEKGKDVELRCDPISGHTALYWYRQSLGQGLEFLIYFQGNSAPDKSGLPSDRFSAERTGGSVSTLTIQRTQQEDSAVYLCASSLQGTLSNSPLHFGNGTRLTVT.

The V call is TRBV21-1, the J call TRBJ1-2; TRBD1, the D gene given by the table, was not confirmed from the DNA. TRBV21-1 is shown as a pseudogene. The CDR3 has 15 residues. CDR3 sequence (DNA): TGTGCCAGCAGCAAAGACAGATCCCGCCGCTATGGCTACACCTTC. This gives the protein CASSKDRSRRYGYTF.

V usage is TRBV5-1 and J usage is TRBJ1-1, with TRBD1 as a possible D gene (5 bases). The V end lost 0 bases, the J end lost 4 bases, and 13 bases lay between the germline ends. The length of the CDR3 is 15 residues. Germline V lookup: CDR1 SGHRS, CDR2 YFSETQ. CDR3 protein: CASSLADSGSTEAFF. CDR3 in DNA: TGCGCCAGCAGCTTGGCTGACAGTGGTAGCACTGAAGCTTTCTTT.

The CDR3 region has the DNA TGTGCCAGCAGCTCGATCCGACTAGGCCACAATGAGCAGTTCTTC. This translates into CASSSIRLGHNEQFF. The chain joins TRBV5-6 to TRBJ2-1; perhaps TRBD2 as D (6 bases). Deletions cut 3 bases from V and 5 bases from J, with 15 bases between. The CDR3 loop spans 15 amino acids. Germline V gene lookup returns CDR1 SGHDT and CDR2 YYEEEE.

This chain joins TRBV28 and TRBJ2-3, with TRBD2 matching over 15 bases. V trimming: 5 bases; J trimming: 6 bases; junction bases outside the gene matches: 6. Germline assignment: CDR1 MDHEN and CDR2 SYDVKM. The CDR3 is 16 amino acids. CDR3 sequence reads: CASSQGLAGGVDTQYF. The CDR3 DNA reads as TGTGCCAGCAGTCAGGGACTAGCGGGAGGTGTGGATACGCAGTATTTT.

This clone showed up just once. CDR3 amino acids: CAISDRGLETQYF. The CDR3 nucleotides are TGTGCCATCAGTGATCGAGGGTTAGAGACCCAGTACTTC. The rearrangement joins TRBV10-3 to TRBJ2-5; D might be TRBD2 (5 bases). The CDR3 loop spans 13 amino acids. The V end was cut by 3 bases, the J end by 4 bases, with 9 bases between. In germline, CDR1 is ENHRY, CDR2 SYGVKD.

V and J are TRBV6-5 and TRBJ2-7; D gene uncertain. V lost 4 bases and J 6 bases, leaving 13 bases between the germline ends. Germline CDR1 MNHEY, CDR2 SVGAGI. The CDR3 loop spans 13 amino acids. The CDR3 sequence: CASSSPRVGEQYF. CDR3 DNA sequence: TGTGCCAGCAGTTCCCCACGGGTTGGCGAGCAGTACTTC.

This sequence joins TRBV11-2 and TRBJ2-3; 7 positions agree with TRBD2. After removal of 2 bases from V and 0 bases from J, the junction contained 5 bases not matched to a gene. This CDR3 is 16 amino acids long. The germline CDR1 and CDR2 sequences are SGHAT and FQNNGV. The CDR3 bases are TGTGCCAGCAGCTTAATCGCTAGCGGTAGCACAGATACGCAGTATTTT. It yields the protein CASSLIASGSTDTQYF.

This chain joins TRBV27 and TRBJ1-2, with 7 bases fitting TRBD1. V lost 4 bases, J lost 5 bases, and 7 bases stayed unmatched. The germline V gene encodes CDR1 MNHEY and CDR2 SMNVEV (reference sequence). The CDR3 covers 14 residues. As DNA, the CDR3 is TGTGCCAGCAGTTCAATAGACAGGGTATATGGCTACACCTTC. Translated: CASSSIDRVYGYTF.

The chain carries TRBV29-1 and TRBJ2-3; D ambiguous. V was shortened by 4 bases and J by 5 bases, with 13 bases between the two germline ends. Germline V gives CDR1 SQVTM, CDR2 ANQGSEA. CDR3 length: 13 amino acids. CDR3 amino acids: CSVVFVAVDTQYF. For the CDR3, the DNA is TGCAGCGTTGTGTTCGTGGCGGTAGATACGCAGTATTTT.

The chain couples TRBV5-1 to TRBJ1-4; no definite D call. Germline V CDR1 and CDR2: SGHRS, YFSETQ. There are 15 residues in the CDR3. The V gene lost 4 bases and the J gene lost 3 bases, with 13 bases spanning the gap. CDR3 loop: CASSPLVQPNEKLFF. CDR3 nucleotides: TGCGCCAGCAGCCCGCTTGTACAGCCTAATGAAAAACTGTTTTTT.